A selection of T cell receptor beta chains follows, all from one sample in a study of CD8 T cells in ankylosing spondylitis. Using its own MiXCR run on the 5' RACE reads, TCRdb lists one record per CDR3 protein. The sample records 30,000 to 45,000 distinct CDR3 sequences, more than 15% being singletons. Material for sequencing was blood. The origin of the receptors is a male donor with ankylosing spondylitis or in good health (not recorded which). Both conserved end residues are part of each CDR3. The D gene is left open where the match is weak. A row's size may be missing; if present it is once, few, many or a size class.

j_call clone_size d_call v_call cdr3_nt cdr3_aa
TRBJ2-5 . . TRBV10-3 TGTGCCATCAGTGACAGGGACGGGACCCAGTACTTC CAISDRDGTQYF
TRBJ2-3 few TRBD2 TRBV12-3/TRBV12-4 TGTGCCAGCAGCTCCGGGACTATTGCAGATACGCAGTATTTT CASSSGTIADTQYF
TRBJ2-1 . . TRBV12-3/TRBV12-4 TGTGCCAGCAGTTTGAGTGGGGGGGCCCCACAGTTCTTC CASSLSGGAPQFF
TRBJ2-3 . . TRBV5-1 TGCGCCAGCAGCTTCCGACCGACGAGCACAGATACGCAGTATTTT CASSFRPTSTDTQYF
TRBJ1-2 few . TRBV7-9 TGTGCCAGCAGCCCTTCTGATGGGGATGGCTACACCTTC CASSPSDGDGYTF
TRBJ2-1 . . TRBV5-1 TGCGCCAGCAGCTCAGGCAGGCCAACCAGACTCTACAATGAGCAGTTCTTC CASSSGRPTRLYNEQFF
TRBJ1-1 . . TRBV4-3 TGCGCCAGCAGCCAAGATCTGGCACCCAAGGGGGGCACTGAAGCTTTCTTT CASSQDLAPKGGTEAFF
TRBJ2-1 . TRBD2 TRBV7-6 TGTGCCAGCCGCCCTACTAGCGGGGTCAATGAGCAGTTCTTC CASRPTSGVNEQFF
TRBJ2-2 . . TRBV3-1 TGTGCCAGCAGCCAAGACCACACCGGGGAGCTGTTTTTT CASSQDHTGELFF
TRBJ2-1 many . TRBV5-1 TGCGCCAGCAGCTGGGCCCGAAGGGATGAGCAGTTCTTC CASSWARRDEQFF
TRBJ2-1 few . TRBV29-1 TGCAGCGTTCTGACAGCAGTCTCCTACAATGAGCAGTTCTTC CSVLTAVSYNEQFF
TRBJ2-3 few TRBD2 TRBV7-2 TGTGCCAGCAGCTTAGTGGTGACTAGCCCTCCAGATACGCAGTATTTT CASSLVVTSPPDTQYF
TRBJ2-6 few . TRBV6-2/TRBV6-3 TGTGCCAGCAGTTACACTAGCTCTGGGGCCAACGTCCTGACTTTC CASSYTSSGANVLTF
TRBJ1-4 few TRBD1 TRBV3-1 TGTGCCAGCAGCGACTCTCCGGGACAGCTAAATGAAAAACTGTTTTTT CASSDSPGQLNEKLFF
TRBJ2-6 few . TRBV10-3 TGTGCCTCTCACAGCTCTGGGGCCAACGTCCTGACTTTC CASHSSGANVLTF
TRBJ2-2 . TRBD1 TRBV6-4 TGTGCCAGCAGAGCCGGGACAGCTTTTAACACCGGGGAGCTGTTTTTT CASRAGTAFNTGELFF
TRBJ2-1 . . TRBV20-1 TGCAGTGGGCTGGGGGACGCTTTCAATGAGCAGTTCTTC CSGLGDAFNEQFF
TRBJ2-7 few TRBD2 TRBV29-1 TGCAGCGTTGTGAGGCTAGCGGGAGACGAGCAGTACTTC CSVVRLAGDEQYF
TRBJ2-2 . TRBD2 TRBV6-2/TRBV6-3 TGTGCCAGCAGTCCCAATAGCGGGACCGGGGAGCTGTTTTTT CASSPNSGTGELFF
TRBJ2-3 . . TRBV5-1 TGCGCCAGCAGCTTGGGTCGCACAGATACGCAGTATTTT CASSLGRTDTQYF
TRBJ2-1 few . TRBV6-2/TRBV6-3 TGTGCCAGCAGTATCGGCTATAGCGCCCCCGGCAATGAGCAGTTCTTC CASSIGYSAPGNEQFF
TRBJ1-4 few . TRBV21-1 TGTGCCAGCCCTCGCTGCAGGACGGGGAATGAAAAACTGTTTTTT CASPRCRTGNEKLFF
TRBJ2-1 few TRBD2 TRBV28 TGTGCCAGCAGTTTCCCGAGGCTAGCGGAAGGTGAGCAGTTCTTC CASSFPRLAEGEQFF
TRBJ1-4 . TRBD1 TRBV7-2 TGTGCCAGCAGCACCCGGACAGGGGAAGGTGAAAAACTGTTTTTT CASSTRTGEGEKLFF
TRBJ1-4 . TRBD1 TRBV20-1 TGCAGTGCCGAATTCCGGGACAGGGGTGAAAAACTGTTTTTT CSAEFRDRGEKLFF
TRBJ2-2 few . TRBV12-3/TRBV12-4 TGTGCCGGAAAGCGGGCCGGGGAGCTGTTTTTT CAGKRAGELFF
TRBJ2-2 . . TRBV4-3 TGCGCCAGCAGCCAAGTCTCCCGGTCCACCGGGGAGCTGTTTTTT CASSQVSRSTGELFF
TRBJ1-4 few TRBD1 TRBV7-2 TGTGCCAGCAGCCCGCCGGGACAGACGCAACTGTTTTTT CASSPPGQTQLFF
TRBJ2-1 . . TRBV15 TGTGCCACCAGCAGAGAAGGCGAGACCTTCTCGGGGAGCGAGCAGTTCTTC CATSREGETFSGSEQFF
TRBJ2-7 few . TRBV12-3/TRBV12-4 TGTGCCAGCAGTTTGGGCAGCCTTAAGGAGCAGTACTTC CASSLGSLKEQYF
TRBJ2-1 . TRBD2 TRBV6-2/TRBV6-3 TGTGCCAGCAGTTCTCCCCGGACTAGCGGAAGCTCCTACAATGAGCAGTTCTTC CASSSPRTSGSSYNEQFF
TRBJ2-3 few . TRBV7-2 TGTGCCAGCAGCTTCGGGGCCGTCACAGATACGCAGTATTTT CASSFGAVTDTQYF
TRBJ2-4 . . TRBV12-3/TRBV12-4 TGTGCCAGCAGCCCGGACATCTGGGACATTCAGTACTTC CASSPDIWDIQYF
TRBJ1-1 few . TRBV28 TGTGCCAGCAGTTTTTCCAGGGTGAACACTGAAGCTTTCTTT CASSFSRVNTEAFF
TRBJ2-3 . TRBD2 TRBV15 TGTGCCACCAGCGGCCGCGCTAGCGGGCTCACAGATACGCAGTATTTT CATSGRASGLTDTQYF
TRBJ2-2 . . TRBV7-9 TGTGCCAGCATGGAGCCTACGAACACCGGGGAGCTGTTTTTT CASMEPTNTGELFF
TRBJ1-4 . . TRBV20-1 TGCAGTGCGCCCAAACTTCGACTGGTTGGTAATGAAAAACTGTTTTTT CSAPKLRLVGNEKLFF
TRBJ2-7 . . TRBV29-1 TGCAGCGTTGTTTATGTCTACGAGCAGTACTTC CSVVYVYEQYF
TRBJ2-1 few . TRBV7-8 TGTGCCAGCAGCCCGCCCAGTAATGAGCAGTTCTTC CASSPPSNEQFF
TRBJ1-4 few TRBD1 TRBV6-6 TGTGCCAGCAGGACGACAGGGATAAATGAAAAACTGTTTTTT CASRTTGINEKLFF
TRBJ2-2 few TRBD2 TRBV9 TGTGCCAGCAGCGTGTCTAGCGGGAGCGGTACCGGGGAGCTGTTTTTT CASSVSSGSGTGELFF
TRBJ2-3 few . TRBV5-1 TGCGCCAGCAGCTTGGAATCGACAGGGGCTAGCGGTGCAGATACGCAGTATTTT CASSLESTGASGADTQYF
TRBJ1-4 few . TRBV6-6 TGTGCCAGCAGTTATGCGGGTTTCGAAAAACTGTTTTTT CASSYAGFEKLFF
TRBJ2-2 . . TRBV6-6 TGTGCCAGCAGTTACCGGGGCGGCACCGGGGAGCTGTTTTTT CASSYRGGTGELFF